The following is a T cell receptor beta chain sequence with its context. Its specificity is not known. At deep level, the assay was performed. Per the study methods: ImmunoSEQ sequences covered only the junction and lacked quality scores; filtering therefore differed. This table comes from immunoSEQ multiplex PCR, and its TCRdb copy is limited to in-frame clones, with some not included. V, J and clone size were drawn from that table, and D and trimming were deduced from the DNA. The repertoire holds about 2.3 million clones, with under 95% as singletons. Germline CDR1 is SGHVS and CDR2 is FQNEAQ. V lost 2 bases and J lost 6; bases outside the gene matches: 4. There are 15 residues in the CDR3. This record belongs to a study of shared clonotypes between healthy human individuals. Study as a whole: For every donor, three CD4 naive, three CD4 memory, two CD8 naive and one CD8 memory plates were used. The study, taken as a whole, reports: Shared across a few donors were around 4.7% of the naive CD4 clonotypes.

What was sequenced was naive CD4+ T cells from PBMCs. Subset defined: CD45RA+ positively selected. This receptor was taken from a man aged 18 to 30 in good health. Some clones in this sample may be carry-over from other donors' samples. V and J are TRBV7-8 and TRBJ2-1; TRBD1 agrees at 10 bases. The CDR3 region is CASSLSTGGLNEQFF. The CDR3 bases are TGTGCCAGCAGCTTATCGACAGGGGGCCTCAATGAGCAGTTCTTC.